This TCR beta chain was identified during a study of T-cell reconstitution after alpha-beta-depleted transplantation in children. Germline V gene data show CDR1 as KGHSH and CDR2 as LQKENI. Trimming at V came to 3 bases and at J to 5 bases, leaving 11 bases not matched to a gene. This CDR3 has 16 residues. Unique molecular identifiers were built into the TCRbeta library. TCRdb reanalysed the PCR reads using MiXCR and keeps one entry per CDR3 protein. In the table there are more than 550,000 distinct CDR3 sequences, about 11% of which are singletons. The specimen comprised PBMCs from the stem cell graft donor, sampled from the stem cell graft. The chain couples TRBV18 to TRBJ1-1, with 8 bases fitting TRBD1. The TCR originated in a human donor who donated a stem cell graft to a child with acute myeloid leukemia. The CDR3 reads CASSPQGASRTTEAFF. The CDR3 nucleotides read TGTGCCAGCTCACCGCAGGGGGCGAGTCGAACAACTGAAGCTTTCTTT.